This TCR beta chain was sequenced for a study of blood T cell repertoires in COVID-19. V lost 3 bases to trimming and J lost 4 bases; unmatched junction nucleotides: 3. Germline V gene data show CDR1 as MNHEY and CDR2 as SMNVEV (reference sequence). The CDR3 runs to 15 residues. TCRdb's table, derived via immunoSEQ multiplex PCR, lists solely in-frame clones and lacks some. This table has 250,000 to 300,000 clones, roughly 86% appearing once. Source material: peripheral blood. This receptor was identified in a woman in her twenties or thirties with acute or convalescent COVID-19. This chain uses TRBV27 with TRBJ2-2; 9 nucleotides match TRBD2. CDR3 bases: TGTGCCAGCAGTTTCGTAGCGGGAGCCACCGGGGAGCTGTTTTTT. It encodes CASSFVAGATGELFF.